These 22 T cell receptor beta chains were sequenced from one sample in a study of blood T cell repertoires in COVID-19. Sequenced by immunoSEQ multiplex PCR; TCRdb stores in-frame clones only, minus some. The data show 310,000 or so clones, with roughly 84% seen just once and 1% held by the top ten. Sequencing used peripheral blood. The source of these receptors is a man aged 50-59 years with active or convalescent COVID-19.

The chain joins TRBV15 to TRBJ1-1; possibly TRBD1 for D (5 bases). Trimming shortened V by 1 base and J by 2 bases, and 11 bases separated the two germline ends. The CDR3 covers 15 residues. Germline V gene data show CDR1 as LNHNV and CDR2 as YYDKDF (reference sequence). The CDR3 region is CATSRVGGANTEAFF. The CDR3 DNA reads TGTGCCACCAGCAGAGTGGGTGGGGCTAACACTGAAGCTTTCTTT.

This chain uses TRBV7-6 with TRBJ1-4, with TRBD1 matching 10 bases. CDR3 length: 15 residues. The V gene end was trimmed by 4 bases and the J gene end by 8 bases; junction bases not matched to a gene: 7. CDR1 SGHVS and CDR2 FNYEAQ come from the germline V gene. The CDR3 reads CASSYGTGVGEKLFF. The CDR3 coding sequence is TGTGCCAGCAGCTACGGGACAGGGGTGGGGGAAAAACTGTTTTTT.

This chain uses TRBV7-2 with TRBJ1-2; D perhaps matches TRBD1 (6 bases). Trimming took off 2 bases at V and 4 bases at J, with 23 bases between the two ends. Germline loops: CDR1 SGHTA, CDR2 FQGNSA. The CDR3 covers 18 residues. As DNA, the CDR3 is TGTGCCAGCAGCTTATTCCCCACTTCACAGGGAAGACTCTATGGCTACACCTTC. It encodes CASSLFPTSQGRLYGYTF.

This chain connects TRBV27 to TRBJ2-7; D gene uncertain. Germline V gene lookup returns CDR1 MNHEY and CDR2 SMNVEV (reference sequence). There are 13 residues in the CDR3. Trimming stripped 5 bases from V and 2 bases from J, with 10 bases between. The CDR3 protein is CASSPRQAYEQYF. CDR3 sequence (DNA): TGTGCCAGCAGTCCCAGACAAGCCTACGAGCAGTACTTC.

This clone was recorded at least ten times. This chain uses TRBV3-1 (or the pseudogene TRBV3-2) with TRBJ1-2, with a weak D call TRBD1 (5 bases). V was shortened by 2 bases and J by 6 bases, with 16 bases between the two germline ends. Germline V lookup: CDR1 LGHDT, CDR2 YNNKEL (reference sequence). The CDR3 contains 15 residues. As DNA, the CDR3 is TGTGCCAGCAGCCAAACGGGGGACCGACCAGATGGCTACACCTTC. Translated, it gives CASSQTGDRPDGYTF.

This chain links TRBV3-1 (or the pseudogene TRBV3-2) with TRBJ1-1; TRBD1 aligns across 8 bases. CDR1 is LGHDT, CDR2 YNNKEL, per germline (reference sequence). There are 16 residues in the CDR3. Trimming took 1 base from V and 2 from J; bases not matched to a gene: 6. The CDR3: CASSQVRGTGNTEAFF. The CDR3 DNA reads TGTGCCAGCAGCCAAGTCCGAGGGACAGGCAACACTGAAGCTTTCTTT.

This chain joins TRBV30 and TRBJ2-7, with D maybe TRBD2 (5 bases). The CDR3 length is 14 residues. Germline lookup yields CDR1 GTSNPN and CDR2 SVGIG (reference sequence). Between the trimmed V and J ends, which lost 3 bases and 2 bases, there was a span of 14 bases. CDR3 in DNA: TGTGCCTGGAGGCGTGGCGGGTCAGCCTACGAGCAGTACTTC. Translated: CAWRRGGSAYEQYF.

The chain combines TRBV18 with TRBJ1-2; D call uncertain. Trimming removed 4 bases from V and 8 bases from J, with 14 bases in between. This CDR3 comprises 13 residues. Germline lookup yields CDR1 KGHSH and CDR2 LQKENI. CDR3 residues: CASSRGRLEGYTF. CDR3 coding DNA: TGTGCCAGCTCACGCGGGAGATTAGAAGGCTACACCTTC.

The chain combines TRBV6-5 with TRBJ2-3, with D possibly TRBD2 on 6 matching bases. The CDR3 totals 15 residues. The V gene's germline CDR1 is MNHEY and CDR2 SVGAGI. The V end lost 2 bases, the J end lost 3 bases, and 12 bases lay between the germline ends. The CDR3 region is CASSYRGRGTDTQYF. CDR3 bases: TGTGCCAGCAGTTACAGGGGTCGGGGGACAGATACGCAGTATTTT.

J is TRBJ1-5 and V is TRBV5-1; 10 nucleotides agree with TRBD1. Germline CDR1 and CDR2: SGHRS and YFSETQ. V lost 0 bases to trimming and J lost 8 bases; unmatched junction nucleotides: 5. The CDR3 spans 15 residues. This CDR3 is CASSLGDRGSEPQHF. CDR3 DNA sequence: TGCGCCAGCAGCTTGGGGGACAGGGGCAGTGAGCCCCAGCATTTT.

This clone was detected once. The CDR3 sequence is CASSPDRDHSNQPQHF. In DNA, the CDR3 is TGTGCCAGCAGCCCCGACAGGGACCATAGCAATCAGCCCCAGCATTTT. This rearrangement joins TRBV11-3 to TRBJ1-5; the match to TRBD1 covers 7 bases. The J segment lost 0 bases and the V segment lost 5 bases, leaving 7 bases of the junction unmatched. The CDR3 loop spans 16 amino acids. Per germline, CDR1 SGHNT and CDR2 YENEEA.

The table lists this clone with a count of one. The rearrangement joins TRBV5-4 to TRBJ2-5, with D maybe TRBD1 (5 bases). CDR3 length: 16 residues. V lost 1 base to trimming and J lost 4 bases, with 17 bases between them. Germline V CDR1 and CDR2: SGHNT, YYREEE (reference sequence). Here the CDR3 DNA reads TGTGCCAGCAGCTTGTATCCGGCCTCCAGGGTAGAGACCCAGTACTTC. Translating gives CASSLYPASRVETQYF.

This clone was observed a handful of times. The rearrangement joins TRBV2 to TRBJ2-2, with 8 bases fitting TRBD1. J was trimmed by 4 bases and V by 6 bases; bases with no gene match: 4. The germline V gene has CDR1 SNHLY and CDR2 FYNNEI. This CDR3 has 14 amino acids. In DNA, the CDR3 is TGTGCCAGCAGGGGACAGGCAACCACCGGGGAGCTGTTTTTT. Encoded protein: CASRGQATTGELFF.

On this clone itself: Other nucleotide sequences in the sample specify the same CDR3. The chain joins TRBV5-1 to TRBJ1-1, with a tentative D call TRBD1 (6 bases). Trimming took 0 bases from V and 5 from J, leaving 17 bases between them. The germline V gene has CDR1 SGHRS and CDR2 YFSETQ. The CDR3 loop spans 16 amino acids. CDR3 sequence reads: CASSLGPTGRGTEAFF. The CDR3 DNA sequence: TGCGCCAGCAGCTTGGGTCCCACTGGGAGGGGGACTGAAGCTTTCTTT.

The chain recombines TRBV19 with TRBJ2-5, with 11 bases matching TRBD2. After removal of 6 bases from V and 10 bases from J, the junction contained 16 bases not matched to a gene. CDR3 length: 16 amino acids. Per germline, CDR1 LNHDA and CDR2 SQIVND (reference sequence). The chain's CDR3 is CASSRHRSGGVQDQYF. CDR3 DNA sequence: TGTGCCAGTAGCCGCCATCGTAGCGGGGGGGTTCAGGACCAGTACTTC. The variable domain in full, completed from reference TRBV19 and TRBJ2-5, reads DGGITQSPKYLFRKEGQNVTLSCEQNLNHDAMYWYRQDPGQGLRLIYYSQIVNDFQKGDIAEGYSVSREKKESFPLTVTSAQKNPTAFYLCASSRHRSGGVQDQYFGPGTRLLVL.

The CDR3 DNA reads as TGCGCCAGCAGCCTCCGAGAGATCAGCACAGATACGCAGTATTTT. It specifies CASSLREISTDTQYF. The V and J genes are TRBV4-1 and TRBJ2-3; D remains ambiguous. V lost 4 bases, J lost 0 bases, and 11 bases lay in between. The CDR3 consists of 15 residues. Germline CDR1 and CDR2: MGHRA and YSYEKL.

The chain has TRBV14 and TRBJ1-5; 7 positions agree with TRBD1. Looked up from germline, CDR1 is SGHDN and CDR2 is FVKESK. The CDR3 totals 17 residues. V dropped 2 bases and J dropped 0; count of bases not matched to a gene: 7. DNA of the CDR3: TGTGCCAGCAGCCAAATCCCGGGACAGAATAGCAATCAGCCCCAGCATTTT. Protein sequence: CASSQIPGQNSNQPQHF.

J is TRBJ1-5 and V is TRBV28; D unclear. The V end was cut by 6 bases, the J end by 8 bases, with 11 bases between. This CDR3 is 12 amino acids long. Germline values: CDR1 MDHEN, CDR2 SYDVKM. The chain's CDR3 is CASRVPREPQHF. The CDR3 nucleotides are TGTGCCAGCAGGGTGCCGAGGGAGCCCCAGCATTTT. Complete variable domain (other parts from reference TRBV28 and TRBJ1-5): DVKVTQSSRYLVKRTGEKVFLECVQDMDHENMFWYRQDPGLGLRLIYFSYDVKMKEKGDIPEGYSVSREKKERFSLILESASTNQTSMYLCASRVPREPQHFGDGTRLSIL.

V is TRBV5-1 and J is TRBJ1-4, with D uncertain. This CDR3 comprises 15 residues. The V gene's germline CDR1 is SGHRS and CDR2 YFSETQ. Trimming removed 6 bases at V and 0 bases at J, with 12 bases between. The CDR3 here is CASTLNPATNEKLFF. The DNA for the CDR3 is TGCGCCAGCACTCTTAATCCTGCAACTAATGAAAAACTGTTTTTT.

The chain links TRBV10-3 to TRBJ1-2; D is perhaps TRBD1 (5 bases). This CDR3 is 15 amino acids long. Germline V gene lookup returns CDR1 ENHRY and CDR2 SYGVKD. V was clipped by 10 bases and J by 5 bases, with 23 bases between them. The CDR3 sequence: CATGRGTQINYGYTF. DNA of the CDR3: TGTGCCACCGGCCGGGGGACGCAAATAAATTATGGCTACACCTTC.

The chain combines TRBV20-1 with TRBJ1-1; D unresolved. V was pared by 0 bases and J by 5 bases, with 4 bases between. CDR1 DFQATT and CDR2 SNEGSKA come from the germline V gene (reference sequence). This CDR3 contains 11 residues. Here the CDR3 DNA reads TGCAGTGCTAGAGATACTACTGAAGCTTTCTTT. Translation: CSARDTTEAFF.

This chain uses TRBV5-1 with TRBJ2-3; TRBD2 matches at 12 bases. Trimming removed 4 bases from V and 2 bases from J; junction bases left unmatched: 8. This CDR3 has 17 amino acids. From germline, CDR1 is SGHRS and CDR2 YFSETQ. This CDR3 is CASSQFLAGGITDTQYF. The CDR3 bases are TGCGCCAGCAGCCAATTTCTAGCGGGGGGGATCACAGATACGCAGTATTTT. The full variable domain, completed using reference TRBV5-1 and TRBJ2-3, is KAGVTQTPRYLIKTRGQQVTLSCSPISGHRSVSWYQQTPGQGLQFLFEYFSETQRNKGNFPGRFSGRQFSNSRSEMNVSTLELGDSALYLCASSQFLAGGITDTQYFGPGTRLTVL.